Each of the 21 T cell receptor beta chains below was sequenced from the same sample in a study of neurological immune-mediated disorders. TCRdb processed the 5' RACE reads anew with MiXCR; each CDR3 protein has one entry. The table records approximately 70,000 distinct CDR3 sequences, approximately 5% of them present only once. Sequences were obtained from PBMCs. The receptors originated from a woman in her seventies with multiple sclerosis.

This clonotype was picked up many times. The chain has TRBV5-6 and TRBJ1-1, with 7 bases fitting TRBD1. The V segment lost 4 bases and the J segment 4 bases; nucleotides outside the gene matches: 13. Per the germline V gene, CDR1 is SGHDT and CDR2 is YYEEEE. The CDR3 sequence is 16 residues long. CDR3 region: CASSVRQGIRSTEAFF. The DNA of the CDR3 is TGTGCCAGCAGCGTCAGACAGGGAATTCGGTCCACTGAAGCTTTCTTT.

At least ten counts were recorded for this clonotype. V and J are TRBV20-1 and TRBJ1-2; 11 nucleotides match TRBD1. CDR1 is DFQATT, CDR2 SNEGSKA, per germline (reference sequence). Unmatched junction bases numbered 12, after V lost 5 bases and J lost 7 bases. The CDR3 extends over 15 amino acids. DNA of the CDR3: TGCAGTGCTCGTTTGGACAGGGGGCGCGTTGGTGGCTACACCTTC. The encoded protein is CSARLDRGRVGGYTF.

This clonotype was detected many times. CDR3 nucleotide sequence: TGCAGTGCTCCCATTATCATAGCCCAAACAGATACGCAGTATTTT. Protein product: CSAPIIIAQTDTQYF. The chain links TRBV20-1 to TRBJ2-3, with no clear D. The germline gives CDR1 DFQATT, CDR2 SNEGSKA (reference sequence). The CDR3 runs 15 residues. V lost 5 bases and J lost 3, with 18 bases in between.

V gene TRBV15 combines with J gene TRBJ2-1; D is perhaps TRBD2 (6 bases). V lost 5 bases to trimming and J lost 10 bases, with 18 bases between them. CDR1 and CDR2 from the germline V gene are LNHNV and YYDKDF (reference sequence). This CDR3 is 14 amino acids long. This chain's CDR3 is CATSPERRAGEQFF. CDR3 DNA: TGTGCCACCAGCCCTGAGCGGAGGGCGGGAGAGCAGTTCTTC.

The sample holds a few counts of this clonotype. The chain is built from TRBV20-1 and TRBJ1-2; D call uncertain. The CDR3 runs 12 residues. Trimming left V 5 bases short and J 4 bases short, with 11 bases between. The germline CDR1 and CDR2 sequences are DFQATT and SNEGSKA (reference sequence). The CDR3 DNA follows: TGCAGTGCTCCACAAGCGTCCTATGGCTACACCTTC. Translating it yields CSAPQASYGYTF.

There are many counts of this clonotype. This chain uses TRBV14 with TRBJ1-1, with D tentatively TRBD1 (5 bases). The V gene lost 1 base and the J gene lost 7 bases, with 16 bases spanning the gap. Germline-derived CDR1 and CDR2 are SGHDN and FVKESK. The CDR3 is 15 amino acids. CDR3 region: CASSQAAGRRGEAFF. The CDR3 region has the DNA TGTGCCAGCAGCCAAGCGGCAGGGAGAAGGGGTGAAGCTTTCTTT.

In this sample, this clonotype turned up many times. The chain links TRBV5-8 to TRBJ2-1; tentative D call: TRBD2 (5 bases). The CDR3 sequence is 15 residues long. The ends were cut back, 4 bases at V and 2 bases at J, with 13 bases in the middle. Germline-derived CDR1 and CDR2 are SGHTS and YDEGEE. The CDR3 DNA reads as TGTGCCAGCAGCGTGGCGGGCGCAACCTACAATGAGCAGTTCTTC. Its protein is CASSVAGATYNEQFF.

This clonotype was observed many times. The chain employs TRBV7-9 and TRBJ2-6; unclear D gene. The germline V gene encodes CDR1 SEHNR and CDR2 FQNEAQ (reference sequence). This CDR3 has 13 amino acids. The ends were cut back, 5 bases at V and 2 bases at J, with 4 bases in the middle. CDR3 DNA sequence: TGTGCCAGCAGCGTCCCTGGGGCCAACGTCCTGACTTTC. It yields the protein CASSVPGANVLTF.

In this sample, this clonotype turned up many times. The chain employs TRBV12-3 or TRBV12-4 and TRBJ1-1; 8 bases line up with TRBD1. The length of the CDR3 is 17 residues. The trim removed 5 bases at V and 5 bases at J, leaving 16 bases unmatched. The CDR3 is CASSLRVDRVGGTEAFF. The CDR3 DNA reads TGTGCCAGCAGTCTAAGGGTGGACAGGGTAGGGGGTACTGAAGCTTTCTTT.

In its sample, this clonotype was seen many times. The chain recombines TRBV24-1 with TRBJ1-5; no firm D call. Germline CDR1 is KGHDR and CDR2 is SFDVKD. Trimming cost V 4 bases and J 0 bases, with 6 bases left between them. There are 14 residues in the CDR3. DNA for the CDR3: TGTGCCACCAGTGACGGGAATAGCAATCAGCCCCAGCATTTT. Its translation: CATSDGNSNQPQHF.

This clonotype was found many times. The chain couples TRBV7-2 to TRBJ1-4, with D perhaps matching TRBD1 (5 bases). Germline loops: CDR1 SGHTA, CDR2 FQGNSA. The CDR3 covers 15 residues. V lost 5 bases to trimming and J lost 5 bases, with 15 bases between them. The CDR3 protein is CASSPGPFGNEKLFF. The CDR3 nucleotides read TGTGCCAGCAGCCCGGGGCCATTTGGGAATGAAAAACTGTTTTTT.

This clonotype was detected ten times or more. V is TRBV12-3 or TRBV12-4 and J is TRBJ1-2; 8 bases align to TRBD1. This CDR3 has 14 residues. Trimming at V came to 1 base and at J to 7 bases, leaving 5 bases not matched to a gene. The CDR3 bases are TGTGCCAGCAGTTTAGGCTCAGGGGGCCCTGGCTACACCTTC. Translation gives CASSLGSGGPGYTF.

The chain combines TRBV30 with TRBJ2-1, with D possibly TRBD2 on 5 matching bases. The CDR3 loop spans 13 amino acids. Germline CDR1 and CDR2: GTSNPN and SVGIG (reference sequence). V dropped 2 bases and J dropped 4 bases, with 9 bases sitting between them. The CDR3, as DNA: TGTGCCTGGAGTATGGAGGAATACAATGAGCAGTTCTTC. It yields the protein CAWSMEEYNEQFF.

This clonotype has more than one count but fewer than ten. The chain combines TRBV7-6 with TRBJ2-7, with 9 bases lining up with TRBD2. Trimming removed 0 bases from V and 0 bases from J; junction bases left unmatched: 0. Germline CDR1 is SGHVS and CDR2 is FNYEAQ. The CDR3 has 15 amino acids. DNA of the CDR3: TGTGCCAGCAGCTTAGCTAGCGGGAGCTCCTACGAGCAGTACTTC. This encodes CASSLASGSSYEQYF.

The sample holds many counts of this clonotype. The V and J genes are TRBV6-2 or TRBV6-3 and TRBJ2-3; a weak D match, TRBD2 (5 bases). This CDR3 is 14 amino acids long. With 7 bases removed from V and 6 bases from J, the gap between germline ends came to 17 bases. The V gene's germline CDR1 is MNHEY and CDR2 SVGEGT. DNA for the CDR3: TGTGCCAGCACTCGACGGACTTTGGGGGATACGCAGTATTTT. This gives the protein CASTRRTLGDTQYF.

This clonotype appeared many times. The CDR3 DNA sequence: TGTGCCAGCAGTTTTGCGGTCATATCAGATACGCAGTATTTT. This encodes CASSFAVISDTQYF. This chain connects TRBV12-3 or TRBV12-4 to TRBJ2-3; D remains ambiguous. Deletions cut 3 bases from V and 4 bases from J, with 11 bases between. The CDR3 sequence is 14 residues long.

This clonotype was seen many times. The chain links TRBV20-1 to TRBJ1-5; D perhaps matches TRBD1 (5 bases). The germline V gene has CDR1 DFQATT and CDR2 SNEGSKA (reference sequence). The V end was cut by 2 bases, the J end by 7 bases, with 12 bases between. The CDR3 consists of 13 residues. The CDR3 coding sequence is TGCAGTGCTAGAACACCAGGGAAACAGCCCCAGCATTTT. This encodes CSARTPGKQPQHF.

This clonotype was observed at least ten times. CDR3 sequence (DNA): TGTGCCAGCAGCTCCATTAGCGGGAGGGCCGCTGAGCAGTTCTTC. Translating it yields CASSSISGRAAEQFF. This chain connects TRBV11-1 to TRBJ2-1; 11 bases map to TRBD2. J was trimmed by 9 bases and V by 4 bases; bases with no gene match: 8. The CDR3 runs to 15 residues. CDR1 is SGHAT, CDR2 FQDESV, per germline (reference sequence).

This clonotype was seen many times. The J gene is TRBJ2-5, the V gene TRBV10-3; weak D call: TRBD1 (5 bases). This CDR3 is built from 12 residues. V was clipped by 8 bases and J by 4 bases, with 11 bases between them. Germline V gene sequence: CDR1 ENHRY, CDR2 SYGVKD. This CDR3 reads CAIRERGETQYF. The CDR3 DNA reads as TGTGCCATCCGAGAAAGGGGAGAGACCCAGTACTTC.

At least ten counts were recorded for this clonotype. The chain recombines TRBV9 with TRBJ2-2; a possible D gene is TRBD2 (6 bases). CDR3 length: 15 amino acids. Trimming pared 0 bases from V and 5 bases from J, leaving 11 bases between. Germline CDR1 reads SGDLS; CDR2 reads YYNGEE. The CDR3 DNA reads TGTGCCAGCAGCGTAGTACTAGCTGATACCGGGGAGCTGTTTTTT. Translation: CASSVVLADTGELFF.

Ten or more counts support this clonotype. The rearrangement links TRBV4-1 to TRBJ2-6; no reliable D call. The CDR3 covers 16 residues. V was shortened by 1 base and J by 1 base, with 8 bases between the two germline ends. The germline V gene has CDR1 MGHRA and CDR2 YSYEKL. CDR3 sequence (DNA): TGCGCCAGCAGCCAAGGGTTCTCTTCTGGGGCCAACGTCCTGACTTTC. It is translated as CASSQGFSSGANVLTF.